These 7 T cell receptor beta chains share one sample of origin, sequenced in a study of immune evolution from preneoplasia to lung adenocarcinoma. Libraries were prepared by immunoSEQ multiplex PCR; TCRdb keeps only in-frame clonotypes and omits some of them. The sample has 6,500 to 8,500 clones, almost 80% seen once. Input material: FFPE minimally invasive lung adenocarcinoma tissue. The receptors come from a donor at least 70 years old with lung adenocarcinoma.

V and J are TRBV7-2 and TRBJ1-2; no clear D. Germline assignment: CDR1 SGHTA and CDR2 FQGNSA. The CDR3 loop spans 15 amino acids. The V gene lost 5 bases and the J gene lost 8 bases, with 21 bases spanning the gap. The chain's CDR3 is CASSLEPPGWAGYTF. CDR3 bases: TGTGCCAGCAGCCTAGAGCCCCCCGGTTGGGCGGGCTACACCTTC.

This clone has more than one count but fewer than ten. The J gene is TRBJ1-2, the V gene TRBV6-6, with D maybe TRBD1 (5 bases). This CDR3 comprises 13 residues. With 5 bases removed from V and 4 bases from J, the gap between germline ends came to 11 bases. Germline values: CDR1 MNHNY, CDR2 SVGAGI (reference sequence). CDR3 sequence reads: CASSIREGYGYTF. The CDR3 nucleotides read TGTGCCAGCAGTATCAGGGAGGGCTATGGCTACACCTTC.

Only a few counts were recorded for this clone. Other DNA sequences in the same sample also yield this CDR3. V usage is TRBV7-9 and J usage is TRBJ1-2; D unresolved. CDR1 SEHNR and CDR2 FQNEAQ come from the germline V gene (reference sequence). The CDR3 has 15 amino acids. V was shortened by 0 bases and J by 0 bases, with 8 bases between the two germline ends. The CDR3 is CASSLAMGANYGYTF. DNA for the CDR3: TGTGCCAGCAGCTTAGCGATGGGAGCTAACTATGGCTACACCTTC.

The chain carries TRBV28 and TRBJ2-1; TRBD2 might be the D (6 bases). The CDR3 runs 16 residues. Deletions cut 6 bases from V and 7 bases from J, with 22 bases between. Germline V lookup: CDR1 MDHEN, CDR2 SYDVKM. CDR3 sequence: CASRFSGYSEINEQFF. In DNA form, the CDR3 reads TGTGCCAGCAGATTTAGCGGCTATTCAGAAATAAATGAGCAGTTCTTC.

The J gene is TRBJ2-3, the V gene TRBV7-9, with a tentative D call TRBD2 (7 bases). This CDR3 region has 12 residues. V was cut by 3 bases and J by 10 bases, with 11 bases left in between. Per germline, CDR1 SEHNR and CDR2 FQNEAQ (reference sequence). Here the CDR3 reads CASSLGGGAQYF. The CDR3 DNA is TGTGCCAGCAGCTTGGGCGGGGGCGCGCAGTATTTT.

This clone showed up just a few times. The J gene is TRBJ1-4, the V gene TRBV5-1, with 10 bases lining up with TRBD1. In germline, CDR1 is SGHRS, CDR2 YFSETQ. This CDR3 has 16 residues. Trimming cost V 4 bases and J 1 base; bases outside gene matches: 4. The CDR3 here is CASSAGQGGTNEKLFF. The DNA of the CDR3 is TGCGCCAGCAGCGCAGGACAGGGGGGAACTAATGAAAAACTGTTTTTT.

CDR3 sequence: CASSIEGVNTEAFF. The CDR3 coding sequence is TGTGCCAGTAGTATTGAGGGAGTGAACACTGAAGCTTTCTTT. V is TRBV19 and J is TRBJ1-1; D ambiguous. The V end lost 3 bases, the J end lost 0 bases, and 8 bases lay between the germline ends. Germline CDR1 LNHDA, CDR2 SQIVND (reference sequence). CDR3 length equals 14 residues.